This T cell receptor beta chain was profiled in a study of shared clonotypes between healthy human individuals. Study-wide context: The cohort comprised a couple of women and a few men. Their ages spanned 18 to 49 years.

The CDR3 is made up of 13 amino acids. V shed 4 bases and J shed 4 bases, with 7 bases lying between them. Germline V gives CDR1 SNHLY, CDR2 FYNNEI. Splitting of each subset's genomic DNA was done evenly across several immunoSEQ plates. Clones were read by immunoSEQ multiplex PCR, and TCRdb kept only the in-frame ones, dropping some. The table lists 400,000 or so clones, just over 95% of them singletons. The source of this sequence is a man younger than 40 in good health. This chain links TRBV2 with TRBJ2-2; weak D call: TRBD1 (5 bases). Sequencing was done on a sample of memory CD8+ T cells sorted from blood. Described subset: CD45RO+ cells pooled with CCR7-negative TemRA cells. The DNA for the CDR3 is TGTGCCAGCAGTGGGACATCCACCGGGGAGCTGTTTTTT. Its translation is CASSGTSTGELFF.